This TCR beta chain was captured by sequencing in a study of graft-versus-host responses after intestinal transplantation. At the level of the study: The recipients all started with anti-thymocyte globulin induction and then took tacrolimus and steroids for 3 to 4 years. Notes on the study in general: Recipient-marrow GvH clones were detected, some having first appeared in ileum or blood. There was an association between peak levels of circulating GvH clones and early post-transplant HvG declines. Where graft-donor T cell macrochimerism was present, patients had high graft-versus-host to host-versus-graft clonal ratios in allografts.

This clone has just one count. Antigen unknown. The CDR3 totals 14 residues. Trimming cost V 11 bases and J 4 bases, with 18 bases left between them. Germline V lookup: CDR1 WSHSY, CDR2 SAAADI. Produced via immunoSEQ multiplex PCR; TCRdb's table is partial and in-frame only. The table includes approximately 82,000 clones, 80% to 95% detected once. The TCR comes from a human donor who was the organ donor for an intestinal transplant. J is TRBJ1-3 and V is TRBV10-2, with D perhaps TRBD1 (6 bases). The material was unstimulated CD8+ T cells sorted from spleen or lymph node cells, obtained before transplant. In DNA, the CDR3 is TGCGCCTCACGTGGCGCAGGGGAAGGAAACACCATATATTTT. Translation gives CASRGAGEGNTIYF.